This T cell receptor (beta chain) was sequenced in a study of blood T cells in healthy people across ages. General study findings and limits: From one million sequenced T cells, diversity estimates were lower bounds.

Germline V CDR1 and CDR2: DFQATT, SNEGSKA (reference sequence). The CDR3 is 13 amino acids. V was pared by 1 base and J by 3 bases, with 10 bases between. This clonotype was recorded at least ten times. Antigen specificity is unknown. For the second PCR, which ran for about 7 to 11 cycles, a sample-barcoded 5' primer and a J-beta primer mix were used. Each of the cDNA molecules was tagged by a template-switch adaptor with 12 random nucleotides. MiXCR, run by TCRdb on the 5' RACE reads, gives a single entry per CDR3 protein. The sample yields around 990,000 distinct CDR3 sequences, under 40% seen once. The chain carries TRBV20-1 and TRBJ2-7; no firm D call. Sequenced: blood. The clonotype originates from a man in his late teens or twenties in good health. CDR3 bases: TGCAGTGCTAGAGGGCTCGCGAGCTACGAGCAGTACTTC. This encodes CSARGLASYEQYF.